One and the same sample provided the 28 T cell receptor beta chains below, sequenced in a study of tumor and adjacent non-tumor tissue in lung cancer. No cell sorting was done before RNA was extracted from the tissue. Three rounds of nested PCR, following a modified ARM-PCR protocol, produced the TCRbeta library. TCRdb re-analysed the multiplex PCR reads in MiXCR, keeping a single row per CDR3 protein. This repertoire shows approximately 130,000 distinct CDR3 sequences, 66% found once; its top ten account for about 13%. Sequenced sample: lung tumor tissue. These TCRs come from a man aged 25-40 years with non-small cell lung cancer.

The rearrangement links TRBV11-2 to TRBJ2-7; TRBD1 agrees at 9 bases. The CDR3 is 15 residues long. J gave up 3 bases and V 1 base, and 4 bases lay outside the gene matches. Germline V lookup: CDR1 SGHAT, CDR2 FQNNGV. Written as DNA, the CDR3 is TGTGCCAGCAGCTTAGGGACAGGGGCTGGCTACGAGCAGTACTTC. Translating it yields CASSLGTGAGYEQYF.

With regard to this clonotype: Its ends do not fully match the called genes, so a read error is possible. The chain uses TRBV6-5 and TRBJ2-1; weak D call: TRBD2 (6 bases). Germline values: CDR1 MNHEY, CDR2 SVGAGI. The CDR3 totals 14 residues. The CDR3 here is CVSMLLARYNEQFF. The CDR3 DNA reads as TGTGTCAGCATGTTGCTAGCGAGGTACAATGAGCAGTTCTTC.

This clonotype showed up many times. The junction shows a germline mismatch at one end, possibly a read error. The chain uses TRBV20-1 and TRBJ2-1; D may be TRBD2 (6 bases). The CDR3 loop spans 14 amino acids. From germline, CDR1 is DFQATT and CDR2 SNEGSKA (reference sequence). The CDR3 spells CSARDSGSYNGQFF. The CDR3 DNA reads as TGCAGTGCTAGAGATAGCGGCTCCTACAATGGGCAGTTCTTC.

Turning to this clonotype: Since no conserved phenylalanine or tryptophan closes the CDR3, a read error is the likely cause. The J gene is TRBJ2-3, the V gene TRBV29-1; unclear D gene. CDR3 length: 10 amino acids. V was shortened by 4 bases and J by 11 bases, with 10 bases between the two germline ends. CDR1 is SQVTM, CDR2 ANQGSEA, per germline. CDR3 nucleotides: TGCAGCGTTGTCCAGCATAGGCAGTATCTT. This codes for CSVVQHRQYL.

This clonotype has more than one count but fewer than ten. Possible read error: a much larger clone is one base away. The chain uses TRBV20-1 and TRBJ1-5; D gene ambiguous. Germline CDR1 DFQATT, CDR2 SNEGSKA (reference sequence). The CDR3 has 13 residues. CDR3 in amino acids: CSASTGSNQPEHF. For the CDR3, the DNA is TGCAGTGCTAGCACGGGCAGCAATCAGCCCGAGCATTTT.

In this sample, this clonotype turned up many times. V gene TRBV5-6 combines with J gene TRBJ2-1; 10 bases match TRBD1. Germline CDR1 is SGHDT and CDR2 is YYEEEE. V gave up 1 base and J gave up 9 bases; unmatched junction bases: 10. The CDR3 consists of 16 residues. In DNA, the CDR3 is TGTGCCAGCAGCTTGTTGGGACAGGGGCTAGAGGCTGAGCAGTTCTTC. It translates to CASSLLGQGLEAEQFF.

This clonotype was counted ten times or more. This sequence joins TRBV11-2 and TRBJ2-1; possibly TRBD1 or TRBD2 for D (5 bases each). The CDR3 is made up of 12 amino acids. CDR1 and CDR2 (germline): SGHAT, FQNNGV. Trimming shortened V by 6 bases and J by 9 bases, and 12 bases separated the two germline ends. CDR3 region: CASRSGTPEQFF. The DNA for the CDR3 is TGTGCCAGCAGATCCGGGACGCCTGAGCAGTTCTTC.

About this clonotype: Given a much more abundant clone one base away, this may be a read error. The CDR3 reads CSHGEDYGYSF. The DNA of the CDR3 is TGCAGCCACGGGGAAGACTATGGCTACAGCTTC. The rearrangement links TRBV29-1 to TRBJ1-2; D ambiguous. The CDR3 contains 11 residues. Germline V gives CDR1 SQVTM, CDR2 ANQGSEA.

This clonotype was counted between two and nine times. V gene TRBV5-1 combines with J gene TRBJ2-5; 9 positions agree with TRBD1. With 1 base clipped from V and 4 bases from J, the junction kept 5 bases outside the gene matches. The V gene's germline CDR1 is SGHRS and CDR2 YFSETQ. This CDR3 comprises 15 residues. CDR3 sequence reads: CASSLTATGGETQYF. The CDR3 DNA sequence: TGCGCCAGCAGCTTGACCGCGACAGGGGGAGAGACCCAGTACTTC. Complete variable domain (other parts from reference TRBV5-1 and TRBJ2-5): KAGVTQTPRYLIKTRGQQVTLSCSPISGHRSVSWYQQTPGQGLQFLFEYFSETQRNKGNFPGRFSGRQFSNSRSEMNVSTLELGDSALYLCASSLTATGGETQYFGPGTRLLVL.

About this clonotype: At one boundary the junction diverges from the germline segment, which might be a read error. V gene TRBV11-3 combines with J gene TRBJ2-2, with 10 positions matching TRBD2. CDR1 is SGHNT and CDR2 is YENEEA in the germline V gene. The CDR3 is made up of 16 amino acids. CDR3 sequence: CASSLWGTSATGKLFF. Here the CDR3 DNA reads TGTGCCAGCAGTTTGTGGGGGACTAGCGCCACCGGGAAGCTGTTTTTT.

In regard to this clonotype: Relative to the germline gene, one junction end is altered; a read error may explain this. The rearrangement joins TRBV6-5 to TRBJ2-3; no definite D call. The CDR3 runs 12 residues. CDR1 and CDR2 (germline): MNHEY, SVGAGI. The CDR3 is CACSYSIDTHYF. DNA of the CDR3: TGTGCCTGCAGTTACTCGATCGATACGCACTATTTT.

With respect to this clonotype: With a much larger clone just one base away, this may be a read error. The chain employs TRBV20-1 and TRBJ2-7; D is ambiguous. Germline assignment: CDR1 DFQATT and CDR2 SNEGSKA (reference sequence). The CDR3 sequence is 11 residues long. In DNA, the CDR3 is TGCACTGCTAGAGATCACAACGAGCAGTACTTC. It encodes CTARDHNEQYF.

Turning to this clonotype: This may be a read error, as it is one base from a much larger clone. Given the absence of the conserved phenylalanine or tryptophan at the CDR3 end, a read error is likely. The CDR3 region has the DNA TGCGCCAGCAGCCACCCGGGACAGGGCCATGAGCAGTTCTCC. It specifies CASSHPGQGHEQFS. The V call is TRBV4-1, the J call TRBJ2-1; 9 positions agree with TRBD1. The CDR3 covers 14 residues. From germline, CDR1 is MGHRA and CDR2 YSYEKL. Trimming took 3 bases from V and 8 from J; bases not matched to a gene: 5.

V usage is TRBV6-5 and J usage is TRBJ1-2, with D perhaps matching TRBD1 (6 bases). Trimming removed 8 bases at V and 8 bases at J, with 18 bases between. Germline CDR1 is MNHEY and CDR2 is SVGAGI. This CDR3 is 13 amino acids long. DNA for the CDR3: TGTGCCAGCCACAGGGACAAATCATTCGGCTACACCTTC. It codes for CASHRDKSFGYTF.

The table lists this clonotype with many counts. This chain uses TRBV4-1 with TRBJ1-2, with 7 bases that match TRBD1. Per the germline V gene, CDR1 is MGHRA and CDR2 is YSYEKL. After removal of 4 bases from V and 1 base from J, the junction contained 9 bases not matched to a gene. The CDR3 totals 16 residues. The CDR3 region is CASSRLRQGGNYGYTF. For the CDR3, the DNA is TGCGCCAGCAGCCGACTCCGACAGGGCGGTAACTATGGCTACACCTTC.

Ten or more counts support this clonotype. J is TRBJ2-1 and V is TRBV6-5, with TRBD2 matching over 11 bases. V was pared by 2 bases and J by 3 bases, with 0 bases of the junction left unmatched. There are 15 residues in the CDR3. Germline CDR1 and CDR2: MNHEY and SVGAGI. This CDR3 reads CASSYTSGGYNEQFF. The CDR3 region has the DNA TGTGCCAGCAGTTACACTAGCGGGGGCTACAATGAGCAGTTCTTC.

Turning to this clonotype: The junction and the germline gene differ at one end; a read error may be behind it. This rearrangement joins TRBV11-2 to TRBJ2-4; possible D gene TRBD1, 5 bases. In germline, CDR1 is SGHAT, CDR2 FQNNGV. The CDR3 is made up of 13 amino acids. The CDR3 nucleotides are TGTGCCAGCGGCTTAGATAGGGGAAACATTCCGTACTTC. This sequence encodes CASGLDRGNIPYF.

V and J are TRBV20-1 and TRBJ1-1, with D possibly TRBD1 on 6 matching bases. Germline V gives CDR1 DFQATT, CDR2 SNEGSKA (reference sequence). Trimming removed 6 bases at V and 8 bases at J, with 19 bases between. The CDR3 is 13 residues long. The CDR3 DNA reads TGCAGTGCCGTTATGGGGAGGGGGACCGAAGCTTTCTTT. It specifies CSAVMGRGTEAFF.

Turning to this clonotype: This may stem from a read error, because a much larger clone lies one nucleotide away. The rearrangement uses TRBV4-3 and TRBJ2-1; D possibly matches TRBD1 or TRBD2 (5 bases each). The CDR3 has 18 amino acids. In germline, CDR1 is LGHNA, CDR2 YSLEER. The CDR3, as DNA: TGCGCCAGGAGCCAAGAGAGTGTGAGGGGCTCCAATAGTAATGAGCAGTTCTTC. Residues: CARSQESVRGSNSNEQFF.

On this clonotype itself: A read error is likely, as this CDR3 ends without the conserved phenylalanine or tryptophan. CDR3 sequence reads: CASSYRLSTEAFY. The CDR3 DNA reads as TGTGCCAGCAGTTACAGGCTGAGCACTGAAGCTTTCTAT. The gene calls are TRBV6-2 or TRBV6-3 and TRBJ1-1; D is undetermined. Trimming shortened V by 2 bases and J by 4 bases, and 8 bases separated the two germline ends. CDR1 is MNHEY and CDR2 is SVGEGT in the germline V gene. This CDR3 contains 13 residues.

As for this clonotype: The junction does not match germline at one end; this may be a read error. The chain has TRBV4-1 and TRBJ2-2; 7 bases align to TRBD2. Germline V gene sequence: CDR1 MGHRA, CDR2 YSYEKL. CDR3 length: 15 amino acids. DNA for the CDR3: TGCGCCAGCAGCCAAGTACGGGAGGAGACCGGGGAGCTGCTCTTT. Its translation is CASSQVREETGELLF.

This clonotype was seen more than once but under ten times. Compared with germline, one end of the junction differs, possibly owing to a read error. V usage is TRBV6-6 and J usage is TRBJ1-4; D uncertain. CDR1 MNHNY and CDR2 SVGAGI come from the germline V gene (reference sequence). The CDR3 is 14 residues long. CDR3: CASSRPKTNEKPFF. CDR3 in DNA: TGTGCCAGCAGTCGGCCTAAGACTAATGAAAAACCGTTTTTT.

A note on this clonotype: It is likely a read error, because the conserved phenylalanine at the end of the CDR3 is missing. J is TRBJ1-2 and V is TRBV12-3 or TRBV12-4; a possible D gene is TRBD1 (5 bases). The CDR3 sequence is 11 residues long. Trimming pared 5 bases from V and 11 bases from J, leaving 12 bases between. CDR3: CASSRVTEYTS. The CDR3 DNA reads as TGTGCCAGCAGTAGGGTGACAGAGTACACCTCC.

Details on this clonotype: An end of the junction does not agree with germline; a read error may underlie this. The V and J genes are TRBV6-2 or TRBV6-3 and TRBJ2-1; D uncertain. Per the germline V gene, CDR1 is MNHEY and CDR2 is SVGEGT. This CDR3 has 16 amino acids. DNA for the CDR3: TGTGTCAGCAGATACGCAGGCGCCAGCTCCTACAATGAGCAGTTCTTC. It codes for CVSRYAGASSYNEQFF.

This chain uses TRBV10-1 with TRBJ2-7, with TRBD2 identical over 14 bases. Looked up from germline, CDR1 is WNHNN and CDR2 is SYGVQD (reference sequence). The CDR3 has 15 residues. V shed 10 bases and J 4 bases; nucleotides not matched to a gene: 9. The DNA for the CDR3 is TGCGCCAACAGGGCCGGGACTAGCGGGAGTTACGAGCAGTACTTC. Amino acid sequence: CANRAGTSGSYEQYF.

Many counts were recorded for this clonotype. This rearrangement joins TRBV20-1 to TRBJ2-7; D tentatively reads TRBD1 or TRBD2 (5 bases each). This CDR3 comprises 16 residues. V gave up 0 bases and J gave up 2 bases, with 17 bases separating them. The germline gives CDR1 DFQATT, CDR2 SNEGSKA (reference sequence). As DNA, the CDR3 is TGCAGTGCTAGAGATGCGTTGGCAGGGAGTACCTACGAGCAGTACTTC. Translation: CSARDALAGSTYEQYF.

In its sample, this clonotype was seen a few times. One end of the junction fails to match germline, which may point to a read error. This chain uses TRBV20-1 with TRBJ1-1, with D possibly being TRBD1 (6 bases). The length of the CDR3 is 12 residues. CDR1 DFQATT and CDR2 SNEGSKA come from the germline V gene (reference sequence). The CDR3, as DNA: TGTAGTGCTACAGGGTCGAACACTGAAGCTTTCTTT. Its protein product is CSATGSNTEAFF.

As to this clonotype: The CDR3 ends on some other residue instead of the conserved phenylalanine or tryptophan, so this is likely a read error. It is unclear where the CDR3 begins or ends on the DNA, so no DNA is shown, and the CDR3 is as TCRdb lists it. The chain recombines TRBV11-2 with TRBJ2-1; the table calls TRBD2, which could not be checked here. The germline V gene encodes CDR1 SGHAT and CDR2 FQNNGV. Counting both end residues, the CDR3 totals 11 amino acids. CDR3 region: CACNGRNEQIL.